This is a list of T cell receptor beta chains from one sample in a study of blood T cell repertoires in COVID-19. TCRdb's copy holds only in-frame clones and misses some; the assay was immunoSEQ multiplex PCR. This sample has over 90,000 clones; 74% occur once, and the top ten carry 3.9%. Input material: peripheral blood. The receptors derive from a man in his 70s with COVID-19, enrolled during active disease. Both conserved end residues are part of each CDR3. The D gene is left open where the match is weak. The size of a clone is reported for some rows only, either as once, few or many, or as a class for expanded clones.

D	size	V	J	CDR3	DNA
NA	NA	TRBV4-3	TRBJ2-3	CASSQAGWVSDTQYF	TGCGCCAGCAGCCAAGCAGGGTGGGTATCAGATACGCAGTATTTT
TRBD1	few	TRBV6-2/TRBV6-3	TRBJ2-1	CASSYEYAKTGSSYNEQFF	TGTGCCAGCAGTTACGAGTATGCCAAGACAGGGTCCTCCTACAATGAGCAGTTCTTC
TRBD1	NA	TRBV28	TRBJ2-3	CASIRDRGGTDTQYF	TGTGCCAGCATCCGGGACAGAGGAGGCACAGATACGCAGTATTTT
NA	NA	TRBV7-2	TRBJ1-2	CASSYRSSGDYGYTF	TGTGCCAGCAGCTATCGGTCCTCGGGAGACTATGGCTACACCTTC
TRBD2	NA	TRBV9	TRBJ2-5	CASSVGLAGGRETQYF	TGTGCCAGCAGCGTAGGACTAGCGGGAGGGCGGGAGACCCAGTACTTC
TRBD1	few	TRBV28	TRBJ1-1	CASSFYVPVTGQGLGIRTEAFF	TGTGCCAGCAGTTTTTACGTCCCGGTGACGGGACAGGGTCTGGGTATACGCACTGAAGCTTTCTTT
NA	NA	TRBV28	TRBJ2-7	CASSLQGITYEQYF	TGTGCCAGCAGTTTGCAGGGGATAACCTACGAGCAGTACTTC
TRBD2	NA	TRBV4-3	TRBJ2-3	CASSQDHSGTLLADTQYF	TGCGCCAGCAGCCAAGATCACAGCGGGACCTTGCTGGCAGATACGCAGTATTTT
NA	NA	TRBV6-2/TRBV6-3	TRBJ1-3	CASSSWQSGNTIYF	TGTGCCAGCAGTTCGTGGCAATCTGGAAACACCATATATTTT
NA	NA	TRBV9	TRBJ2-2	CASSVAQNTGELFF	TGTGCCAGCAGCGTAGCACAGAACACCGGGGAGCTGTTTTTT
TRBD1	NA	TRBV18	TRBJ2-4	CASSPGTVAKNIQYF	TGTGCCAGCTCCCCCGGGACAGTAGCCAAAAACATTCAGTACTTC